This T cell receptor (beta chain) emerged from a study of cytomegalovirus exposure and HLA in healthy donors. Study background: Early released data had about 85 million unique TCRs, all coming from HLA-typed donors. Study-wide points: Later on, analysis showed that most CMV-associated TCR beta chains appeared to be HLA-restricted. Across donors, presence/absence analyses took sequencing depth to be roughly uniform.

As regards this clone: What it recognizes is unknown.

The PCR ran on 60 Vbeta and 13 Jbeta primers. TCRdb's table, derived via immunoSEQ multiplex PCR, lists solely in-frame clones and lacks some. The profile shows about 150,000 clones, about 80% of them singletons. Though nominally healthy at sampling, donors likely had unrecorded immune exposures. V was cut by 2 bases and J by 5 bases, with 9 bases left in between. Germline CDR1 and CDR2: SQVTM and ANQGSEA. The CDR3 is 12 residues long. The source of this sequence is a woman aged 45-59 years in good health and CMV-seropositive. The chain has TRBV29-1 and TRBJ1-2, with a possible D match to TRBD1 (5 bases). The sample consisted of PBMCs. The CDR3 here is CSVEQGGYGYTF. CDR3 coding DNA: TGCAGCGTTGAACAGGGAGGTTATGGCTACACCTTC. Filled out from reference TRBV29-1 and TRBJ1-2, the complete variable domain reads SAVISQKPSRDICQRGTSLTIQCQVDSQVTMMFWYRQQPGQSLTLIATANQGSEATYESGFVIDKFPISRPNLTFSTLTVSNMSPEDSSIYLCSVEQGGYGYTFGSGTRLTVV.